This T cell receptor (beta chain) was recorded in a study of blood T cell repertoires in COVID-19. Only in-frame clones appear in the TCRdb table, and some are missing; sequencing was by immunoSEQ multiplex PCR. The table shows roughly 300,000 clones, with about 85% occurring only once. In this sample, this clone turned up a few times. The CDR3 extends over 16 amino acids. The germline gives CDR1 SGHTS, CDR2 YDEGEE. Germline trimming cut 2 bases from V and 0 bases from J; bases unmatched to any gene: 5. Sequencing was done on a sample of PBMCs or T cells enriched from blood (not recorded which). The receptor was derived from a woman aged 30 to 39 who had recovered from COVID-19. The chain recombines TRBV5-8 with TRBJ1-5, with 7 positions matching TRBD1. The CDR3: CASSFERGLSNQPQHF. CDR3 coding DNA: TGTGCCAGCAGCTTCGAGAGGGGGCTTAGCAATCAGCCCCAGCATTTT.